These 17 T cell receptor beta chains came from one sample sequenced in a study of patients and donors after allogeneic stem cell transplantation. Each CDR3 protein is one row after TCRdb ran MiXCR on the RT-PCR reads. Found here are under 200,000 distinct CDR3 sequences, approximately 30% of them singletons; the top ten hold 3.2%. Sequenced material: blood, either unsorted or a sorted T cell fraction (not recorded which). All receptors come from a human donor who was either an allogeneic HSCT recipient or a stem cell or donor lymphocyte infusion donor (not recorded which). It is not recorded whose cells these are; they may come from a transplant donor.

This clonotype was detected once. This chain uses TRBV6-6 with TRBJ2-7; 8 nucleotides match TRBD1. Looked up from germline, CDR1 is MNHNY and CDR2 is SVGAGI (reference sequence). V was clipped by 6 bases and J by 7 bases; unmatched bases: 8. The CDR3 has 13 amino acids. The CDR3 coding sequence is TGTGCCAGCAGGCGACAGGGGATGGAGGAGCAGTACTTC. Translated, it gives CASRRQGMEEQYF.

This clonotype was recorded a few times. The rearrangement joins TRBV7-9 to TRBJ1-1; D not certain. The CDR3 covers 15 residues. V lost 6 bases, J lost 0 bases, and 14 bases lay in between. CDR1 is SEHNR, CDR2 FQNEAQ, per germline (reference sequence). The CDR3 DNA is TGTGCCAGCAGTCTCGACTCGTACATGAACACTGAAGCTTTCTTT. Translated: CASSLDSYMNTEAFF.

This clonotype occurred many times. V usage is TRBV2 and J usage is TRBJ1-2; 11 nucleotides line up with TRBD1. V lost 6 bases to trimming and J lost 5 bases; unmatched junction nucleotides: 8. From germline, CDR1 is SNHLY and CDR2 FYNNEI. The CDR3 loop spans 15 amino acids. The CDR3 sequence: CASSRGQGDLYGYTF. In nucleotides, the CDR3 is TGTGCCAGCAGCCGGGGACAGGGGGACCTTTATGGCTACACCTTC.

This clonotype was seen a handful of times. The chain carries TRBV19 and TRBJ1-2; no reliable D call. The CDR3 sequence is 16 residues long. Deletions cut 6 bases from V and 5 bases from J, with 22 bases between. Germline values: CDR1 LNHDA, CDR2 SQIVND (reference sequence). The CDR3 reads CASSTSPGRLFYGYTF. In nucleotides, the CDR3 is TGTGCCAGTAGCACATCCCCCGGACGTCTCTTTTATGGCTACACCTTC. Using reference TRBV19 and TRBJ1-2 for the parts outside the CDR3, the full variable domain is DGGITQSPKYLFRKEGQNVTLSCEQNLNHDAMYWYRQDPGQGLRLIYYSQIVNDFQKGDIAEGYSVSREKKESFPLTVTSAQKNPTAFYLCASSTSPGRLFYGYTFGSGTRLTVV.

The chain employs TRBV20-1 and TRBJ1-2, with 7 bases matching TRBD1. The CDR3 extends over 12 amino acids. The V segment lost 3 bases and the J segment 8 bases; nucleotides outside the gene matches: 6. Germline loops: CDR1 DFQATT, CDR2 SNEGSKA (reference sequence). DNA of the CDR3: TGCAGTGCTAGGTCACAGGGGTACGGCTACACCTTC. Translation gives CSARSQGYGYTF.

In this sample, this clonotype turned up a few times. The chain couples TRBV25-1 to TRBJ1-1, with TRBD1 as a possible D gene (5 bases). V lost 2 bases, J lost 5 bases, and 21 bases lay in between. Germline loops: CDR1 MGHDK, CDR2 SYGVNS. CDR3 size: 17 residues. The CDR3 here is CASSEDSPGFRSTEAFF. CDR3 DNA sequence: TGTGCCAGCAGTGAAGATAGTCCAGGGTTCCGGTCGACTGAAGCTTTCTTT. The variable domain in full, completed from reference TRBV25-1 and TRBJ1-1, reads EADIYQTPRYLVIGTGKKITLECSQTMGHDKMYWYQQDPGMELHLIHYSYGVNSTEKGDLSSESTVSRIRTEHFPLTLESARPSHTSQYLCASSEDSPGFRSTEAFFGQGTRLTVV.

Worth noting for this clonotype: At one end, the junction sequence differs from germline, possibly due to a read error. This chain uses TRBV5-1 with TRBJ1-6, with D possibly being TRBD1 (5 bases). The germline V gene encodes CDR1 SGHRS and CDR2 YFSETQ. The CDR3 covers 15 residues. CDR3 nucleotides: TGCGCCAGCAGGGAGGACACAGACTATTATTCACCCCTCCACTTT. It specifies CASREDTDYYSPLHF.

This chain joins TRBV21-1 and TRBJ1-1; the table's TRBD1 call for D was not verified on the DNA. TRBV21-1 counts as a pseudogene. The CDR3 runs to 15 residues. The chain's CDR3 is CASSASQVSNTEAFF. CDR3 coding DNA: TGTGCCAGCAGCGCGTCCCAGGTGTCGAACACTGAAGCTTTCTTT.

The chain carries TRBV7-9 and TRBJ2-7; 7 bases line up with TRBD1. From germline, CDR1 is SEHNR and CDR2 FQNEAQ (reference sequence). The CDR3 is 17 amino acids. Trimming at V came to 3 bases and at J to 0 bases, leaving 11 bases not matched to a gene. The CDR3 DNA follows: TGTGCCAGCAGCTTGCTGGGACAGCCGAAGGTCTCCTACGAGCAGTACTTC. Its translation: CASSLLGQPKVSYEQYF. Supplemented by reference TRBV7-9 and TRBJ2-7, the full variable domain reads DTGVSQNPRHKITKRGQNVTFRCDPISEHNRLYWYRQTLGQGPEFLTYFQNEAQLEKSRLLSDRFSAERPKGSFSTLEIQRTEQGDSAMYLCASSLLGQPKVSYEQYFGPGTRLTVT.

The V call is TRBV20-1, the J call TRBJ1-2, with TRBD1 as a possible D gene (6 bases). With 0 bases removed from V and 8 bases from J, the gap between germline ends came to 16 bases. Germline V lookup: CDR1 DFQATT, CDR2 SNEGSKA (reference sequence). This CDR3 comprises 14 residues. The CDR3 protein is CSARELQWDNGYTF. The CDR3 nucleotides are TGCAGTGCTAGAGAGCTACAATGGGACAACGGCTACACCTTC.

The chain links TRBV7-9 to TRBJ2-3; 7 nucleotides line up with TRBD2. V trimming: 7 bases; J trimming: 6 bases; junction bases outside the gene matches: 13. The CDR3 spans 15 residues. The germline gives CDR1 SEHNR, CDR2 FQNEAQ (reference sequence). The CDR3 bases are TGTGCCAGCAACCCGATAGCGGGCGGTGGGGATACGCAGTATTTT. The encoded protein is CASNPIAGGGDTQYF.

V and J are TRBV7-2 and TRBJ1-5; the match to TRBD1 covers 8 bases. Germline V gives CDR1 SGHTA, CDR2 FQGNSA. This CDR3 spans 15 amino acids. V shed 7 bases, J shed 4 bases, and the junction held 9 bases outside the gene matches. CDR3 sequence reads: CASTLTGAKNQPQHF. The DNA for the CDR3 is TGTGCCAGCACCTTGACAGGGGCAAAAAATCAGCCCCAGCATTTT.

This chain links TRBV5-1 with TRBJ2-1; TRBD2 agrees at 14 bases. The CDR3 loop spans 18 amino acids. Unmatched junction bases numbered 5, after V lost 3 bases and J lost 0 bases. CDR1 SGHRS and CDR2 YFSETQ come from the germline V gene. CDR3: CASSWTSGRPSSYNEQFF. CDR3 DNA sequence: TGCGCCAGCAGCTGGACTAGCGGGAGGCCGAGCTCCTACAATGAGCAGTTCTTC.

This clonotype was detected only a few times. The CDR3 DNA reads as TGTGCCAGCAGCCGACTAGCGGGAGGGCAGCAGGAGCAGTACTTC. This encodes CASSRLAGGQQEQYF. V gene TRBV6-5 combines with J gene TRBJ2-7; 14 bases are shared with TRBD2. Germline trimming cut 6 bases from V and 7 bases from J; bases unmatched to any gene: 8. The V gene's germline CDR1 is MNHEY and CDR2 SVGAGI. CDR3 size: 15 residues.

This clonotype appeared a few times. This chain connects TRBV6-5 to TRBJ1-3, with D uncertain. Germline V gene lookup returns CDR1 MNHEY and CDR2 SVGAGI. There are 15 residues in the CDR3. Trimming shortened V by 0 bases and J by 0 bases, and 6 bases separated the two germline ends. The CDR3 nucleotides are TGTGCCAGCAGTTACTCGAGGATCTCTGGAAACACCATATATTTT. Its protein product is CASSYSRISGNTIYF.

V gene TRBV10-3 combines with J gene TRBJ2-2; a possible D gene is TRBD1 (6 bases). CDR1 ENHRY and CDR2 SYGVKD come from the germline V gene. CDR3 length equals 15 residues. The V end was cut by 6 bases, the J end by 0 bases, with 11 bases between. The CDR3 DNA sequence: TGTGCCATCAGCACCGGGACACCGAACACCGGGGAGCTGTTTTTT. Amino acid sequence: CAISTGTPNTGELFF.

The rearrangement links TRBV6-2 or TRBV6-3 to TRBJ1-5; possibly TRBD1 for D (5 bases). Trimming stripped 5 bases from V and 4 bases from J, with 18 bases between. CDR1 and CDR2 from the germline V gene are MNHEY and SVGEGT. The CDR3 has 16 residues. The CDR3 sequence: CASSISPGTKNQPQHF. CDR3 DNA: TGTGCCAGCAGTATTTCCCCCGGGACGAAGAATCAGCCCCAGCATTTT.